Listed here are 11 T cell receptor beta chains from one sample, sequenced in a study of T cells after yellow fever vaccination. A single record per CDR3 protein comes from TCRdb applying MiXCR to the 5' RACE reads. The table includes around 250,000 distinct CDR3 sequences, roughly 7.2% detected once. This sample comprised CD4+ T cells sorted from PBMCs, obtained 15 days after the yellow fever booster vaccination. The receptors come from a young man who received the YFV17D yellow fever vaccine.

This clonotype was seen a few times. V gene TRBV12-3 or TRBV12-4 combines with J gene TRBJ1-2, with TRBD1 as a possible D gene (6 bases). The CDR3 is made up of 13 amino acids. V was clipped by 3 bases and J by 7 bases, with 12 bases between them. The CDR3 spells CASSLEGVGGYTF. The DNA of the CDR3 is TGTGCCAGCAGTTTGGAGGGGGTGGGTGGCTACACCTTC.

The J gene is TRBJ1-4, the V gene TRBV11-2; D gene unclear. The CDR3 contains 14 residues. CDR1 is SGHAT and CDR2 is FQNNGV in the germline V gene. Trimming removed 2 bases from V and 2 bases from J, with 6 bases in between. DNA for the CDR3: TGTGCCAGCAGCTTACGGATGACTAATGAAAAACTGTTTTTT. This sequence encodes CASSLRMTNEKLFF.

This clonotype was counted many times. The chain carries TRBV12-3 or TRBV12-4 and TRBJ2-2; D may be TRBD1 or TRBD2 (5 bases each). The CDR3 covers 12 residues. Trimming left V 8 bases short and J 6 bases short, with 10 bases between. Written as DNA, the CDR3 is TGTGCCAGCCTTGGGGGTCCCGGGGAGCTGTTTTTT. Its translation: CASLGGPGELFF.

This clonotype was seen many times. The J gene is TRBJ1-1, the V gene TRBV20-1, with 7 bases that match TRBD1. With V trimmed by 4 bases and J by 0 bases, 5 bases remained unmatched. Germline V gene data show CDR1 as DFQATT and CDR2 as SNEGSKA (reference sequence). The CDR3 totals 14 residues. CDR3 sequence reads: CSAKLQGMNTEAFF. In nucleotides, the CDR3 is TGCAGTGCTAAACTACAGGGGATGAACACTGAAGCTTTCTTT.

The chain carries TRBV20-1 and TRBJ2-7; D might be TRBD1 or TRBD2, each matching 5 bases. Trimming cost V 4 bases and J 2 bases, with 9 bases left between them. The germline V gene encodes CDR1 DFQATT and CDR2 SNEGSKA (reference sequence). The CDR3 is 12 residues long. Here the CDR3 reads CSATGAPYEQYF. In nucleotides, the CDR3 is TGCAGTGCTACCGGGGCTCCCTACGAGCAGTACTTC.

The V gene is TRBV5-6, the J gene TRBJ2-2; D uncertain. Per germline, CDR1 SGHDT and CDR2 YYEEEE. The V gene lost 0 bases and the J gene lost 3 bases, with 9 bases spanning the gap. The CDR3 covers 15 residues. CDR3 DNA sequence: TGTGCCAGCAGCTTGGACTGGCTAGACACCGGGGAGCTGTTTTTT. This gives the protein CASSLDWLDTGELFF.

This clonotype showed up many times. V gene TRBV4-3 combines with J gene TRBJ1-1; D uncertain. The CDR3 is made up of 14 amino acids. V lost 3 bases and J 5 bases, leaving 13 bases between the germline ends. CDR1 and CDR2 (germline): LGHNA, YSLEER. CDR3 in DNA: TGCGCCAGCAGCCAGGTACGGGGAGAAACTGAAGCTTTCTTT. Protein: CASSQVRGETEAFF.

The chain joins TRBV20-1 to TRBJ2-3; 9 bases match TRBD2. Per germline, CDR1 DFQATT and CDR2 SNEGSKA (reference sequence). The CDR3 totals 13 residues. V trimming: 6 bases; J trimming: 6 bases; junction bases outside the gene matches: 7. The DNA of the CDR3 is TGCAGTGCGAACCTAGCGGGAAGGGATACGCAGTATTTT. Translation: CSANLAGRDTQYF.

This rearrangement joins TRBV20-1 to TRBJ1-5; D might be TRBD1 (6 bases). The ends were cut back, 5 bases at V and 2 bases at J, with 13 bases in the middle. There are 14 residues in the CDR3. The germline V gene encodes CDR1 DFQATT and CDR2 SNEGSKA (reference sequence). For the CDR3, the DNA is TGCAGTGCTCTCCAGGGGTTGCGCAATCAGCCCCAGCATTTT. This translates into CSALQGLRNQPQHF.

This clonotype occurred many times. The V gene is TRBV20-1, the J gene TRBJ2-5; D tentatively reads TRBD1 or TRBD2 (5 bases each). V was trimmed by 0 bases and J by 2 bases, leaving 13 bases between them. Germline CDR1 DFQATT, CDR2 SNEGSKA (reference sequence). This CDR3 has 15 amino acids. CDR3 nucleotides: TGCAGTGCTAGAGACGGGACGGCGTCTCAAGAGACCCAGTACTTC. Translated: CSARDGTASQETQYF.

V usage is TRBV7-9 and J usage is TRBJ1-4; D is unresolved. The CDR3 runs 15 residues. The ends were cut back, 4 bases at V and 3 bases at J, with 12 bases in the middle. The germline V gene encodes CDR1 SEHNR and CDR2 FQNEAQ (reference sequence). The CDR3 sequence: CASSSDPGANEKLFF. In DNA, the CDR3 is TGTGCCAGCAGCTCCGACCCTGGGGCTAATGAAAAACTGTTTTTT. Full variable domain (remainder filled in from reference TRBV7-9 and TRBJ1-4): DTGVSQNPRHKITKRGQNVTFRCDPISEHNRLYWYRQTLGQGPEFLTYFQNEAQLEKSRLLSDRFSAERPKGSFSTLEIQRTEQGDSAMYLCASSSDPGANEKLFFGSGTQLSVL.